The 3 T cell receptor beta chains listed next were all sequenced from one sample in a study of T cell changes during pregnancy in multiple sclerosis. The table came from immunoSEQ multiplex PCR; TCRdb's copy has only in-frame clones and leaves some out. The table shows fewer than 20,000 clones, with 88% occurring only once. Material: CD8+ T cells from peripheral blood mononuclear cells, obtained after pregnancy. The receptors were gathered from a female donor in good health, enrolled as a control in a pregnancy study.

The chain carries TRBV4-2 and TRBJ2-2, with 14 bases lining up with TRBD2. Per germline, CDR1 LGHNA and CDR2 YNFKEQ. With V trimmed by 4 bases and J by 1 base, 5 bases remained unmatched. The CDR3 length is 18 residues. The CDR3 spells CASSPGLAGGLNTGELFF. DNA for the CDR3: TGTGCCAGCAGCCCAGGACTAGCGGGGGGACTGAACACCGGGGAGCTGTTTTTT.

The V and J genes are TRBV18 and TRBJ2-7; TRBD2 might be the D (5 bases). The CDR3 is made up of 14 amino acids. The germline V gene has CDR1 KGHSH and CDR2 LQKENI. V lost 3 bases, J lost 6 bases, and 15 bases lay in between. The CDR3 sequence: CASSPSTKSSEQYF. The CDR3 bases are TGTGCCAGCTCACCGTCGACTAAAAGCTCCGAGCAGTACTTC. The variable domain in full, completed from reference TRBV18 and TRBJ2-7, reads NAGVMQNPRHLVRRRGQEARLRCSPMKGHSHVYWYRQLPEEGLKFMVYLQKENIIDESGMPKERFSAEFPKEGPSILRIQQVVRGDSAAYFCASSPSTKSSEQYFGPGTRLTVT.

This rearrangement joins TRBV9 to TRBJ1-2, with unresolved D. Deletions cut 4 bases from V and 7 bases from J, with 8 bases between. CDR1 SGDLS and CDR2 YYNGEE come from the germline V gene. CDR3 length: 11 residues. The CDR3 here is CASSYIGGYTF. In nucleotides, the CDR3 is TGTGCCAGCAGCTATATCGGTGGCTACACCTTC. Using reference TRBV9 and TRBJ1-2 for the parts outside the CDR3, the full variable domain is DSGVTQTPKHLITATGQRVTLRCSPRSGDLSVYWYQQSLDQGLQFLIQYYNGEERAKGNILERFSAQQFPDLHSELNLSSLELGDSALYFCASSYIGGYTFGSGTRLTVV.